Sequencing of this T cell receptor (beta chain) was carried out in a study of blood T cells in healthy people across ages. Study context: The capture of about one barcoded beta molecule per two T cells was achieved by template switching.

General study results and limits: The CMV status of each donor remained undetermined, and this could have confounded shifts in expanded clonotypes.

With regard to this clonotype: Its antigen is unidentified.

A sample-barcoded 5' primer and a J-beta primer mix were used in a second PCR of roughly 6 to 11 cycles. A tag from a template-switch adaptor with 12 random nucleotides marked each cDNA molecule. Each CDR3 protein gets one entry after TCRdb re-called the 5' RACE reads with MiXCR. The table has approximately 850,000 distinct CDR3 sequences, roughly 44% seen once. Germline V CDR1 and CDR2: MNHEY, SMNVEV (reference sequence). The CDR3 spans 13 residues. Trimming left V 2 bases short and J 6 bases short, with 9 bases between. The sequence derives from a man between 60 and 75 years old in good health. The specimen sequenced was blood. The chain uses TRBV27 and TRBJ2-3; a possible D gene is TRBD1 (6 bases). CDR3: CASSLPDRDTQYF. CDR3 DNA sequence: TGTGCCAGCAGTTTACCCGACAGGGATACGCAGTATTTT.